Listed below are T cell receptor beta chains from one sample, sequenced in a study of breast tumors, draining lymph nodes, adjacent tissues. A single record per CDR3 protein comes from TCRdb applying MiXCR to the multiplex PCR reads. The sample yields fewer than 150,000 distinct CDR3 sequences, roughly 20% seen once. Sequencing used axillary lymph node tissue. Every receptor here comes from a female donor with breast cancer. Some clones in this sample may be carry-over from other donors' samples. Each CDR3 is given with its conserved first and last residue. Each record gives: clone size, CDR3 length, D gene, J gene, V gene, CDR3 protein, CDR3 DNA. The D gene is left open where the match is weak. Some rows mark clone size as missing; the rest say once, few, many or name a class of expanded clone.

size: -
length: 17
D: TRBD2
J: TRBJ2-4
V: TRBV20-1
CDR3: CSETRLAEWLAKNIQYF
DNA: TGCAGTGAAACCCGACTAGCGGAGTGGCTAGCCAAAAACATTCAGTACTTC

size: many
length: 13
D: -
J: TRBJ2-7
V: TRBV6-1
CDR3: CASSWQGSYEQYF
DNA: TGTGCCAGCAGTTGGCAGGGCTCCTACGAGCAGTACTTC

size: many
length: 14
D: TRBD2
J: TRBJ2-1
V: TRBV20-1
CDR3: CSARDSGLDNEQFF
DNA: TGCAGTGCTAGAGATTCGGGACTAGACAATGAGCAGTTCTTC

size: many
length: 10
D: -
J: TRBJ2-1
V: TRBV29-1
CDR3: CSVDGVEQFF
DNA: TGCAGCGTTGACGGGGTTGAGCAGTTCTTC

size: many
length: 14
D: -
J: TRBJ2-1
V: TRBV7-9
CDR3: CASSLALDGNEQFF
DNA: TGTGCCAGCAGCCTGGCACTGGACGGCAATGAGCAGTTCTTC

size: many
length: 14
D: -
J: TRBJ1-5
V: TRBV6-1
CDR3: CASAGGRENQPQHF
DNA: TGTGCCAGCGCTGGGGGCAGGGAGAATCAGCCCCAGCATTTT

size: many
length: 14
D: TRBD1
J: TRBJ2-7
V: TRBV30
CDR3: CAWSVRDRGYEQYF
DNA: TGTGCCTGGAGTGTACGGGACAGGGGATACGAGCAGTACTTC

size: many
length: 16
D: -
J: TRBJ1-3
V: TRBV4-2
CDR3: CASSQAPTGSGNTIYF
DNA: TGTGCCAGCAGCCAAGCCCCGACAGGCTCTGGAAACACCATATATTTT

size: many
length: 14
D: -
J: TRBJ2-3
V: TRBV5-5
CDR3: CASSLEVGRDTQYF
DNA: TGTGCCAGCAGCTTGGAGGTGGGGAGGGATACGCAGTATTTT

size: many
length: 14
D: -
J: TRBJ1-5
V: TRBV2
CDR3: CASSFARTNQPQHF
DNA: TGTGCCAGCAGTTTCGCACGGACGAATCAGCCCCAGCATTTT

size: many
length: 14
D: TRBD1
J: TRBJ1-4
V: TRBV25-1
CDR3: CASSGRTGAEKLFF
DNA: TGTGCCAGCAGTGGGCGGACAGGGGCGGAAAAACTGTTTTTT

size: many
length: 12
D: -
J: TRBJ2-5
V: TRBV6-5
CDR3: CASSSGRMAQYF
DNA: TGTGCCAGCAGTTCGGGGAGGATGGCCCAGTACTTC

size: many
length: 13
D: -
J: TRBJ1-6
V: TRBV10-3
CDR3: CAISELDSSPLHF
DNA: TGTGCCATCAGTGAACTGGATAGTTCACCCCTCCACTTT

size: few
length: 14
D: -
J: TRBJ2-5
V: TRBV5-1
CDR3: CASSFGGLGETQYF
DNA: TGCGCCAGCAGCTTCGGAGGGCTCGGGGAGACCCAGTACTTC

size: many
length: 16
D: -
J: TRBJ2-3
V: TRBV18
CDR3: CASSPEDGLISDTQYF
DNA: TGTGCCAGCTCACCAGAAGACGGCCTAATTTCGGATACGCAGTATTTT

size: many
length: 14
D: -
J: TRBJ2-7
V: TRBV5-1
CDR3: CASTTGTPGDEQYF
DNA: TGCGCCAGTACAACCGGGACCCCCGGCGACGAGCAGTACTTC

size: many
length: 17
D: TRBD2
J: TRBJ2-2
V: TRBV6-1
CDR3: CASSFSSGSSNTGELFF
DNA: TGTGCCAGCAGTTTCTCTAGCGGGAGTTCAAACACCGGGGAGCTGTTTTTT

size: many
length: 16
D: TRBD1
J: TRBJ1-3
V: TRBV5-6
CDR3: CASSSVGTGTGNTIYF
DNA: TGTGCCAGCAGCTCAGTTGGGACAGGTACTGGAAACACCATATATTTT

size: many
length: 14
D: -
J: TRBJ1-2
V: TRBV28
CDR3: CASSSGLTNYGYTF
DNA: TGTGCCAGCAGTTCGGGACTGACTAACTATGGCTACACCTTC

size: many
length: 15
D: TRBD2
J: TRBJ2-5
V: TRBV20-1
CDR3: CSASGLAGDQETQYF
DNA: TGCAGTGCTTCTGGACTAGCGGGTGATCAAGAGACCCAGTACTTC

size: many
length: 17
D: TRBD2
J: TRBJ2-3
V: TRBV7-8
CDR3: CASSLVVGTSGSDTQYF
DNA: TGTGCCAGCAGCTTAGTAGTGGGGACTAGCGGGAGTGATACGCAGTATTTT

size: few
length: 18
D: -
J: TRBJ2-1
V: TRBV18
CDR3: CASSPERRRLIGYNEQFF
DNA: TGTGCCAGCTCACCTGAGAGAAGGCGATTAATCGGCTACAATGAGCAGTTCTTC

size: many
length: 13
D: -
J: TRBJ2-7
V: TRBV9
CDR3: CASSVAISGEQYF
DNA: TGTGCCAGCAGCGTAGCGATCTCGGGGGAGCAGTACTTC

size: many
length: 12
D: -
J: TRBJ2-3
V: TRBV29-1
CDR3: CSASRDTDTQYF
DNA: TGCAGCGCATCCAGAGACACAGATACGCAGTATTTT

size: many
length: 16
D: -
J: TRBJ2-3
V: TRBV9
CDR3: CASSVDGGSGTDTQYF
DNA: TGTGCCAGCAGCGTAGACGGGGGTTCGGGCACAGATACGCAGTATTTT

size: few
length: 15
D: -
J: TRBJ2-2
V: TRBV7-3
CDR3: CASGMGPADTGELFF
DNA: TGTGCCAGCGGTATGGGGCCCGCGGACACCGGGGAGCTGTTTTTT

size: many
length: 14
D: TRBD1
J: TRBJ1-5
V: TRBV12-3/TRBV12-4
CDR3: CASSTAGGPQPQHF
DNA: TGTGCCAGCAGTACGGCAGGGGGGCCCCAGCCCCAGCATTTT

size: many
length: 16
D: -
J: TRBJ2-1
V: TRBV4-2
CDR3: CASRKEPGTTYNEQFF
DNA: TGTGCCAGCAGAAAGGAACCCGGGACGACATACAATGAGCAGTTCTTC

size: many
length: 19
D: -
J: TRBJ1-3
V: TRBV6-1
CDR3: CASSEAQSLGRSSGNTIYF
DNA: TGTGCCAGCAGTGAAGCCCAATCCCTGGGGCGAAGCTCTGGAAACACCATATATTTT

size: many
length: 13
D: TRBD1
J: TRBJ2-3
V: TRBV7-2
CDR3: CASSSQGQGTQYF
DNA: TGTGCCAGCAGCTCACAGGGACAGGGAACGCAGTATTTT

size: many
length: 17
D: TRBD1
J: TRBJ1-6
V: TRBV20-1
CDR3: CSASRVDRGMGNSPLHF
DNA: TGCAGTGCTAGTCGGGTGGACAGGGGGATGGGGAATTCACCCCTCCACTTT

size: many
length: 14
D: -
J: TRBJ2-1
V: TRBV11-3
CDR3: CASSLASDANEQFF
DNA: TGTGCCAGCAGCTTAGCTAGCGATGCCAATGAGCAGTTCTTC

size: once
length: 16
D: TRBD1
J: TRBJ1-5
V: TRBV5-6
CDR3: CASSLGTGGRLQPQHF
DNA: TGTGCCAGCAGCTTAGGGACAGGGGGAAGGCTTCAGCCCCAGCATTTT

size: many
length: 14
D: -
J: TRBJ1-5
V: TRBV7-9
CDR3: CASSLDGLSQPQHF
DNA: TGTGCCAGCAGCTTAGACGGGCTAAGCCAGCCCCAGCATTTT

size: many
length: 13
D: -
J: TRBJ1-2
V: TRBV11-2
CDR3: CASSLGDNYGYTF
DNA: TGTGCCAGCAGCTTGGGGGATAACTATGGCTACACCTTC

size: -
length: 13
D: -
J: TRBJ1-5
V: TRBV27
CDR3: CASSLGENQPQQF
DNA: TGTGCCAGCAGTTTGGGGGAGAATCAGCCCCAGCAGTTT

size: many
length: 16
D: TRBD2
J: TRBJ2-3
V: TRBV7-9
CDR3: CASSRIAGGPTDTQYF
DNA: TGTGCCAGCAGCAGGATAGCGGGAGGGCCCACAGATACGCAGTATTTT

size: many
length: 14
D: TRBD2
J: TRBJ2-7
V: TRBV20-1
CDR3: CSAQPSGSSYEQYF
DNA: TGCAGTGCTCAACCTAGCGGTAGCTCCTACGAGCAGTACTTC

size: many
length: 14
D: -
J: TRBJ2-1
V: TRBV7-6
CDR3: CASSGSSTYNEQFF
DNA: TGTGCCAGCAGTGGTAGCAGTACCTACAATGAGCAGTTCTTC

size: -
length: 17
D: TRBD1
J: TRBJ2-6
V: TRBV5-1
CDR3: CASSAGTGGTGANVLTF
DNA: TGCGCCAGCAGCGCGGGGACAGGGGGCACTGGGGCCAACGTCCTGACTTTC

size: -
length: 13
D: -
J: TRBJ2-1
V: TRBV5-1
CDR3: CASSSETRNEQFF
DNA: TGCGCCAGCAGTAGCGAGACGAGGAATGAGCAGTTCTTC

size: many
length: 12
D: -
J: TRBJ2-2
V: TRBV4-1
CDR3: CASSHVTGELFF
DNA: TGCGCCAGCAGCCACGTAACCGGGGAGCTGTTTTTT

size: -
length: 13
D: -
J: TRBJ2-1
V: TRBV28
CDR3: CASIGTPRNEQFF
DNA: TGTGCCAGCATTGGGACTCCCCGCAATGAGCAGTTCTTC

size: few
length: 21
D: TRBD2
J: TRBJ2-1
V: TRBV3-1
CDR3: CASSQVGLAGGRGDSYNEQFF
DNA: TGTGCCAGCAGCCAAGTGGGACTAGCGGGAGGGAGAGGTGACTCCTACAATGAGCAGTTCTTC

size: many
length: 15
D: TRBD1
J: TRBJ1-4
V: TRBV5-8
CDR3: CASSSGQGTNEKLFF
DNA: TGTGCCAGCAGCTCCGGACAGGGGACTAATGAAAAACTGTTTTTT

size: -
length: 14
D: TRBD2
J: TRBJ2-7
V: TRBV28
CDR3: CASREGGRAYEEYF
DNA: TGTGCCAGCAGGGAAGGCGGGAGGGCCTACGAGGAGTACTTC

size: many
length: 15
D: TRBD1
J: TRBJ2-7
V: TRBV4-1
CDR3: CASSQVYRGPSEQYF
DNA: TGCGCCAGCAGCCAAGTTTACAGGGGGCCCTCCGAGCAGTACTTC

size: many
length: 12
D: -
J: TRBJ1-4
V: TRBV15
CDR3: CATSRDVEKLFF
DNA: TGTGCCACCAGCAGAGATGTGGAAAAACTGTTTTTT

size: many
length: 16
D: TRBD2
J: TRBJ2-1
V: TRBV3-1
CDR3: CASSPLAGSSYNEQFF
DNA: TGTGCCAGCAGCCCCCTAGCGGGGAGCTCCTACAATGAGCAGTTCTTC

size: many
length: 16
D: -
J: TRBJ2-3
V: TRBV15
CDR3: CATSNGRGYGTDTQYF
DNA: TGTGCCACCAGTAATGGGCGGGGTTATGGCACAGATACGCAGTATTTT

size: many
length: 11
D: -
J: TRBJ1-6
V: TRBV30
CDR3: CAWGDRSPLHF
DNA: TGTGCCTGGGGGGACCGGTCACCCCTCCACTTT

size: many
length: 14
D: TRBD1
J: TRBJ2-5
V: TRBV10-2
CDR3: CASSLRDRVETQYF
DNA: TGCGCCAGCAGCTTACGGGACAGGGTTGAGACCCAGTACTTC